The clone carrying this T cell receptor (beta chain) appeared many times. This entry belongs to a study of T cells in Graves' hyperthyroidism and ophthalmopathy. What was amplified from RNA transcripts were TCR beta CDR3 regions. Initially, a first-round RT-PCR of the TCR CDR3 employed the HTBI primer set. TCRdb independently ran MiXCR on the multiplex PCR reads; one entry per CDR3 protein. This table holds over 500,000 distinct CDR3 sequences, 40% to 50% found once. The germline V gene has CDR1 SEHNR and CDR2 FQNEAQ (reference sequence). Trimming took 6 bases from V and 2 from J, leaving 5 bases between them. The CDR3 sequence is 11 residues long.

This clonotype originated in an adult woman with Graves' disease, either hyperthyroidism or ophthalmopathy (not recorded which). The chain carries TRBV7-9 and TRBJ2-7, with D uncertain. Input material: peripheral blood or thyroid tissue (not recorded which). This CDR3 is CASRGTYEQYF. CDR3 DNA sequence: TGTGCCAGCAGAGGAACCTACGAGCAGTACTTC.